These T cell receptor beta chains were read from a single sample in a study of sequential checkpoint blockade in melanoma. Sequencing used immunoSEQ multiplex PCR; TCRdb keeps in-frame clones, though not all of them. The sample consists of 35,000 to 45,000 clones, about 88% of them appearing once. Sequencing was performed on CD8+ T cells sorted from blood (inferred from file names), taken from a patient given nivolumab and ipilimumab in sequence. These receptors all stem from a human donor with melanoma. The CDR3 runs from the conserved cysteine through the conserved F or W. Each record gives: clone size, CDR3 length, D gene, V gene, CDR3 protein. A D gene is named only where the DNA matches it firmly. Size is stated for part of the rows, as once, few or many counts, or as a class when the clone is expanded.

- 16 - TRBV4-2 CASSQDGTSGANVLTF
- 15 TRBD1 TRBV4-2 CASSQPTGARYGYTF
- 15 TRBD1 TRBV25-1 CASSVDRGEQETQYF
once 13 - TRBV4-1 CASIGPGNTEAFF
- 10 - TRBV2 CASLLETQYF
- 17 TRBD1 TRBV19 CASSMSGTGWVNYGYTF
few 14 TRBD1 TRBV4-3 CASSQTGVQEKLFF
few 16 - TRBV28 CASRPKTAPRGYEQYF
- 12 - TRBV30 CAWRPYEDTQYF
once 12 - TRBV4-3 CASSLGAGELFF
- 15 - TRBV27 CASSLSLLGPGELFF
- 14 - TRBV6-1 CASSEGSGPYEQYF
- 14 - TRBV28 CASSFSIRGGEQYF
- 15 - TRBV4-3 CASSQDRGGNTEAFF
- 12 - TRBV29-1 CSVMGGSYEQYF
few 15 - TRBV2 CASSQTVDSNQPQHF
- 16 - TRBV7-9 CASSFTGPATNEKLFF
- 16 TRBD1 TRBV5-1 CASSLSPGQGNTEAFF
- 18 - TRBV7-3 CASSLMSPQAGIRNEQFF
- 15 TRBD2 TRBV19 CASSIGGTTYNEQFF
- 17 TRBD2 TRBV27 CASSLSTSGFFYNEQFF
- 13 - TRBV19 CASSVGIPGEQYF
- 14 TRBD1 TRBV19 CACRTGHHQETQYF
- 15 - TRBV7-9 CASSLERPRAGGAFF
- 14 TRBD2 TRBV7-6 CASSFLTSGNEQFF
- 17 - TRBV19 CASSIGMWQGGYNEQFF
- 16 TRBD2 TRBV6-6 CASSYVLRGFTDTQYF
few 15 TRBD1 TRBV14 CASSQGQGARYGYTF
- 15 TRBD2 TRBV5-1 CASSDRLAGGNEQFF
once 15 TRBD2 TRBV28 CASRPAGGPIYEQYF
- 14 - TRBV9 CASSAGGSGYEQYF
few 15 TRBD1 TRBV19 CATGQGNRGNQPQHF
- 13 - TRBV19 CASSILDFRELFF
- 16 - TRBV4-3 CASSQAVGTYNSPLHF
- 12 - TRBV6-6 CASLGLNYEQYF